A selection of T cell receptor beta chains follows, all from one sample in a study of T cell responses to AZD1222 COVID-19 vaccine. Some clones are missing from TCRdb's copy, which holds only in-frame ones; the method was immunoSEQ multiplex PCR. The sample includes some 99,000 clones, 65% to 85% of them seen just once. The material sequenced was peripheral blood, taken 28 days after the second AZD1222 dose. These receptors were obtained from an adult who received the AZD1222 COVID-19 vaccine. Each CDR3 is given with its conserved first and last residue. A D gene is named only where the DNA matches it firmly. Clone size, where shown, is once, few, many, or a class for clones that have expanded.

D gene | J gene | V gene | clone size | CDR3 protein | CDR3 DNA
. | TRBJ2-1 | TRBV30 | . | CAWSGGRHEQFF | TGTGCCTGGAGTGGGGGACGCCATGAGCAGTTCTTC
. | TRBJ1-1 | TRBV12-3/TRBV12-4 | . | CASTRRGATEAFF | TGTGCCAGCACTAGGAGAGGGGCCACTGAAGCTTTCTTT
TRBD2 | TRBJ2-3 | TRBV5-1 | . | CASSLVASGGAVDTQYF | TGCGCCAGCAGCTTGGTGGCTAGCGGGGGGGCCGTGGATACGCAGTATTTT
TRBD1 | TRBJ1-1 | TRBV29-1 | once | CSVEDAGQEAFF | TGCAGCGTTGAAGATGCGGGACAGGAAGCTTTCTTT
TRBD2 | TRBJ2-3 | TRBV7-2 | . | CASRSTSGTRTDTQYF | TGTGCCAGCAGGTCGACTAGCGGGACCCGCACAGATACGCAGTATTTT
. | TRBJ2-5 | TRBV27 | few | CASSWSVRRETQYF | TGTGCCAGCAGTTGGTCAGTACGTCGAGAGACCCAGTACTTC
. | TRBJ1-5 | TRBV10-3 | . | CAIGDRQNQPQHF | TGTGCCATCGGCGACAGACAAAATCAGCCCCAGCATTTT
. | TRBJ1-1 | TRBV29-1 | few | CSVETMNTEAFF | TGCAGCGTTGAGACAATGAACACTGAAGCTTTCTTT
. | TRBJ1-2 | TRBV19 | . | CASSTVRAYGYTF | TGTGCCAGTAGTACCGTCCGGGCCTATGGCTACACCTTC
. | TRBJ2-2 | TRBV3-1/TRBV3-2 | once | CASSQVAATNTGELFF | TGTGCCAGCAGCCAAGTAGCGGCGACGAACACCGGGGAGCTGTTTTTT
TRBD2 | TRBJ2-3 | TRBV18 | once | CASSSGTSGGTDTQYF | TGTGCCAGCTCATCCGGGACTAGCGGGGGTACAGATACGCAGTATTTT
TRBD2 | TRBJ2-7 | TRBV11-3 | few | CASSLRASGNYEQYF | TGTGCCAGCAGCTTGAGGGCTAGCGGTAACTACGAGCAGTACTTC
. | TRBJ1-1 | TRBV20-1 | few | CSANSGTEAFF | TGCAGTGCTAACTCCGGGACAGAAGCTTTCTTT
. | TRBJ1-6 | TRBV3-1/TRBV3-2 | . | CASSQGRTPLHF | TGTGCCAGCAGCCAGGGGCGAACACCCCTCCACTTT
TRBD2 | TRBJ2-1 | TRBV2 | . | CASKLTSGGYLFYNEQFF | TGTGCCAGCAAATTGACTAGCGGGGGGTACCTGTTCTACAATGAGCAGTTCTTC
. | TRBJ2-7 | TRBV9 | . | CASSAPTLTSTNEQYF | TGTGCCAGCAGCGCCCCTACCCTTACTAGCACCAACGAGCAGTACTTC
TRBD1 | TRBJ2-7 | TRBV30 | . | CAWSEESGQGTEQYF | TGTGCCTGGAGTGAGGAGTCGGGACAGGGGACCGAGCAGTACTTC
. | TRBJ1-1 | TRBV9 | . | CASSVGGDLLMNTEAFF | TGTGCCAGCAGCGTAGGGGGGGACCTCCTTATGAACACTGAAGCTTTCTTT
. | TRBJ1-6 | TRBV15 | . | CATSRLGKTVYSYNSPLHF | TGTGCCACCAGCAGGTTGGGGAAGACAGTTTACTCCTATAATTCACCCCTCCACTTT
TRBD2 | TRBJ2-7 | TRBV7-8 | . | CASSLLFRLAGETYEQYF | TGTGCCAGCAGCTTACTGTTTAGACTAGCGGGAGAGACCTACGAGCAGTACTTC
TRBD2 | TRBJ2-1 | TRBV11-3 | . | CASSLAGGPDNEQFF | TGTGCCAGCAGCTTAGCGGGAGGGCCTGATAATGAGCAGTTCTTC
. | TRBJ1-5 | TRBV21-1 | once | CASSKGTGDSNQPQHF | TGTGCCAGCAGCAAAGGGACAGGAGATAGCAATCAGCCCCAGCATTTT
TRBD1 | TRBJ1-2 | TRBV18 | . | CASSNPGTGANYGYTF | TGTGCCAGCTCTAACCCGGGGACAGGGGCTAACTATGGCTACACCTTC
. | TRBJ2-1 | TRBV6-2/TRBV6-3 | . | CASSNRGGEQFF | TGTGCCAGCAGTAACAGGGGAGGGGAGCAGTTCTTC
. | TRBJ2-3 | TRBV12-3/TRBV12-4 | . | CASSLMTDTQYF | TGTGCCAGCAGTTTGATGACAGATACGCAGTATTTT
. | TRBJ2-5 | TRBV7-9 | . | CASSRYETQYF | TGTGCCAGCAGCCGGTACGAGACCCAGTACTTC
TRBD1 | TRBJ1-1 | TRBV7-9 | . | CASSSGQFIMNTEAFF | TGTGCCAGCAGCTCGGGACAGTTCATTATGAACACTGAAGCTTTCTTT
TRBD2 | TRBJ2-5 | TRBV6-5 | once | CASRTSGRAEETQYF | TGTGCCAGCAGGACTAGCGGGAGGGCGGAGGAGACCCAGTACTTC
TRBD2 | TRBJ2-7 | TRBV2 | . | CASRGGTEAHEQYF | TGTGCCAGCAGGGGGGGGACGGAAGCCCACGAGCAGTACTTC
. | TRBJ2-7 | TRBV5-1 | once | CASRRTGQLPYEQYF | TGCGCCAGCAGACGAACGGGACAACTCCCGTACGAGCAGTACTTC
. | TRBJ2-5 | TRBV11-2 | . | CASSTPLKTQYF | TGTGCCAGCAGCACCCCCCTGAAGACCCAGTACTTC
. | TRBJ1-1 | TRBV11-3 | . | CAFPSAEAFF | TGTGCATTCCCTAGTGCTGAAGCTTTCTTT
. | TRBJ2-3 | TRBV4-3 | . | CASSQVYPPQLADTQYF | TGCGCCAGCAGCCAAGTCTACCCTCCACAGCTCGCAGATACGCAGTATTTT
. | TRBJ1-3 | TRBV11-1 | once | CASSPRWSYSGNTIYF | TGTGCCAGCAGCCCGCGGTGGAGCTACTCTGGAAACACCATATATTTT
. | TRBJ2-1 | TRBV3-1/TRBV3-2 | . | CASSHYPSKMGNEQFF | TGTGCCAGCAGCCACTACCCCAGTAAAATGGGCAATGAGCAGTTCTTC
. | TRBJ1-1 | TRBV7-8 | . | CASSPLNGDETEAFF | TGTGCCAGCAGCCCCCTCAACGGGGATGAAACTGAAGCTTTCTTT
TRBD1 | TRBJ1-2 | TRBV19 | . | CASTGWGDRRSSNYGYTF | TGTGCCAGTACGGGTTGGGGGGACAGGCGAAGTTCTAACTATGGCTACACCTTC
. | TRBJ1-1 | TRBV19 | . | CASRHRGTEAFF | TGTGCCAGCAGACACCGAGGGACTGAAGCTTTCTTT
. | TRBJ2-6 | TRBV7-2 | once | CASSLGGTGANVLTF | TGTGCCAGCAGCTTAGGAGGGACTGGGGCCAACGTCCTGACTTTC
. | TRBJ2-5 | TRBV2 | . | CASTDREETQYF | TGTGCCAGCACTGACAGAGAAGAGACCCAGTACTTC
. | TRBJ1-3 | TRBV6-1 | . | CASSERVGRTSGNTIYF | TGTGCCAGCAGTGAAAGGGTTGGACGGACCTCTGGAAACACCATATATTTT
. | TRBJ2-1 | TRBV18 | . | CASSPPSSDNEQFF | TGTGCCAGCTCACCACCGAGCAGCGACAATGAGCAGTTCTTC
. | TRBJ2-2 | TRBV6-1 | once | CASSAQGPSWTGELFF | TGTGCCAGCAGTGCACAGGGCCCCTCGTGGACCGGGGAGCTGTTTTTT
. | TRBJ2-1 | TRBV7-2 | . | CASSLGGTANNEQFF | TGTGCCAGCAGCTTAGGGGGAACGGCCAACAATGAGCAGTTCTTC
. | TRBJ2-7 | TRBV27 | . | CASSLSGKSYEQYF | TGTGCCAGCAGTTTATCGGGAAAGTCCTACGAGCAGTACTTC
TRBD2 | TRBJ2-1 | TRBV5-8 | once | CASRDRGVLSYNEQFF | TGTGCCAGCAGGGACCGGGGGGTTCTTTCCTACAATGAGCAGTTCTTC
TRBD1 | TRBJ2-3 | TRBV6-2/TRBV6-3 | many | CASSYRGRGQYF | TGTGCCAGCAGTTACAGGGGGCGAGGGCAGTATTTT
. | TRBJ1-5 | TRBV29-1 | . | CSVMDTNQPQHF | TGCAGCGTTATGGATACCAATCAGCCCCAGCATTTT
. | TRBJ1-1 | TRBV29-1 | . | CSVEGRNEAFF | TGCAGCGTTGAGGGACGGAATGAAGCTTTCTTT
. | TRBJ1-2 | TRBV5-6 | . | CASSFRDRIGGYTF | TGTGCCAGCAGCTTTCGGGATCGTATCGGTGGCTACACCTTC
. | TRBJ2-7 | TRBV6-5 | . | CASSYRVTYEQYF | TGTGCCAGCAGTTACAGGGTCACCTACGAGCAGTACTTC
. | TRBJ1-1 | TRBV5-1 | . | CASSLGGMDTEAFF | TGCGCCAGCAGCTTGGGAGGGATGGACACTGAAGCTTTCTTT
. | TRBJ2-2 | TRBV5-1 | . | CASSRLANTGELFF | TGCGCCAGCAGCCGCTTGGCGAACACCGGGGAGCTGTTTTTT
. | TRBJ2-7 | TRBV6-5 | . | CASSRLGTTYEQYF | TGTGCCAGCAGTCGACTAGGCACCACCTACGAGCAGTACTTC
. | TRBJ2-1 | TRBV7-7 | few | CASSSRYRGSEYNEQFF | TGTGCCAGCAGCTCTCGATATCGGGGGAGCGAATACAATGAGCAGTTCTTC
TRBD1 | TRBJ1-2 | TRBV5-6 | . | CASSLGQGRYGYTF | TGTGCCAGCAGCTTGGGACAGGGAAGGTATGGCTACACCTTC
TRBD1 | TRBJ2-7 | TRBV3-1/TRBV3-2 | once | CASSLKGTGLVEQYF | TGTGCCAGCAGCCTAAAGGGGACAGGGTTGGTCGAGCAGTACTTC